These 12 T cell receptor beta chains share one sample of origin, sequenced in a study of identifying expanded T cells in peripheral blood. Profiling relied on immunoSEQ multiplex PCR, and the TCRdb table lists in-frame clones only, not all of them. The repertoire includes roughly 130,000 clones, approximately 86% of them detected once, and around 8.2% sits in the top ten. The sample comprised blood. Every receptor here comes from a person aged 18 to 70 in good health.

This chain uses TRBV7-9 with TRBJ2-1, with TRBD1 matching over 10 bases. The germline V gene encodes CDR1 SEHNR and CDR2 FQNEAQ (reference sequence). The CDR3 is made up of 14 amino acids. Unmatched junction bases numbered 4, after V lost 5 bases and J lost 6 bases. CDR3 bases: TGTGCCAGCAGCACGGACAGGGGGAGCAATGAGCAGTTCTTC. Its protein is CASSTDRGSNEQFF.

J is TRBJ2-4 and V is TRBV28; a weak D match, TRBD2 (5 bases). Trimming removed 7 bases from V and 1 base from J, with 8 bases in between. The CDR3 totals 13 residues. Germline lookup yields CDR1 MDHEN and CDR2 SYDVKM. The CDR3 DNA follows: TGTGCCAGCAACGGGGAGGCCAAAAACATTCAGTACTTC. This translates into CASNGEAKNIQYF. Drawing the rest from reference TRBV28 and TRBJ2-4, the complete variable domain is DVKVTQSSRYLVKRTGEKVFLECVQDMDHENMFWYRQDPGLGLRLIYFSYDVKMKEKGDIPEGYSVSREKKERFSLILESASTNQTSMYLCASNGEAKNIQYFGAGTRLSVL.

The CDR3 loop reads CASSLEGRDEQFF. CDR3 coding DNA: TGTGCCAGCAGCTTAGAGGGCAGGGATGAGCAGTTCTTC. V gene TRBV11-3 combines with J gene TRBJ2-1; a weak D match, TRBD1 (5 bases). The CDR3 covers 13 residues. V lost 0 bases, J lost 8 bases, and 8 bases lay in between. Germline lookup yields CDR1 SGHNT and CDR2 YENEEA.

This chain links TRBV30 with TRBJ2-7; D gene unclear. The CDR3 contains 12 residues. Trimming took off 2 bases at V and 2 bases at J, with 7 bases between the two ends. Germline V lookup: CDR1 GTSNPN, CDR2 SVGIG (reference sequence). DNA of the CDR3: TGTGCCTGGAGTCCTAACACCTACGAGCAGTACTTC. As protein: CAWSPNTYEQYF.

The chain uses TRBV28 and TRBJ2-3, with TRBD1 matching 7 bases. Germline loops: CDR1 MDHEN, CDR2 SYDVKM. This CDR3 has 15 residues. The V gene end was trimmed by 8 bases and the J gene end by 3 bases; junction bases not matched to a gene: 11. The CDR3 DNA follows: TGTGCCAGCCGAGAAGACAGGGTGGTGACAGATACGCAGTATTTT. Residues: CASREDRVVTDTQYF.

This rearrangement joins TRBV27 to TRBJ1-5; no clear D gene. The ends were cut back, 6 bases at V and 0 bases at J, with 15 bases in the middle. The CDR3 spans 16 residues. The germline CDR1 and CDR2 sequences are MNHEY and SMNVEV (reference sequence). CDR3 DNA sequence: TGTGCCAGCAGCCCTTGGGGTTTGGGTAGCAATCAGCCCCAGCATTTT. Its translation is CASSPWGLGSNQPQHF.

V usage is TRBV4-3 and J usage is TRBJ1-1; the D is unclear. The CDR3 loop spans 15 amino acids. Per germline, CDR1 LGHNA and CDR2 YSLEER. Trimming stripped 0 bases from V and 5 bases from J, with 13 bases between. In nucleotides, the CDR3 is TGCGCCAGCAGCCAAGATACGCGAAGGGCAACTGAAGCTTTCTTT. Translating gives CASSQDTRRATEAFF.

The chain recombines TRBV7-3 with TRBJ2-3; possible D gene TRBD2, 6 bases. The CDR3 extends over 13 amino acids. V dropped 8 bases and J dropped 1 base, with 10 bases sitting between them. CDR1 is SGHTA, CDR2 FQGTGA, per germline. The CDR3 spells CASGRRGTDTQYF. CDR3 bases: TGTGCCAGCGGGAGGAGGGGCACAGATACGCAGTATTTT.

The chain recombines TRBV6-1 with TRBJ2-4, with 8 positions matching TRBD2. Germline V gene lookup returns CDR1 MNHNS and CDR2 SASEGT. This CDR3 contains 14 residues. The trim removed 6 bases at V and 16 bases at J, leaving 17 bases unmatched. In DNA form, the CDR3 reads TGTGCCAGCAGGGGAGCGGGAGACTTCCGAAGGGGCTACTTC. Residues: CASRGAGDFRRGYF.

The chain is built from TRBV2 and TRBJ2-7, with TRBD2 matching over 7 bases. Germline CDR1 SNHLY, CDR2 FYNNEI. V was clipped by 7 bases and J by 2 bases; unmatched bases: 5. CDR3 length: 13 residues. DNA of the CDR3: TGTGCCAGCACTAGCGGTATACCCTACGAGCAGTACTTC. As protein: CASTSGIPYEQYF.

The chain carries TRBV7-9 and TRBJ1-4, with no clear D. CDR3 length: 17 residues. Germline V CDR1 and CDR2: SEHNR, FQNEAQ (reference sequence). V was cut by 5 bases and J by 0 bases, with 16 bases left in between. CDR3 in amino acids: CASSPAGRVPTNEKLFF. The CDR3 nucleotides are TGTGCCAGCAGCCCAGCAGGCCGGGTCCCAACTAATGAAAAACTGTTTTTT.

CDR3 residues: CASSVASGTTHNTEAFF. CDR3 nucleotide sequence: TGTGCCAGCAGCGTAGCGTCCGGGACAACTCATAACACTGAAGCTTTCTTT. V gene TRBV9 combines with J gene TRBJ1-1, with D tentatively TRBD1 (6 bases). Germline CDR1 SGDLS, CDR2 YYNGEE. Between the trimmed V and J ends, which lost 0 bases and 2 bases, there was a span of 17 bases. This CDR3 has 17 residues.